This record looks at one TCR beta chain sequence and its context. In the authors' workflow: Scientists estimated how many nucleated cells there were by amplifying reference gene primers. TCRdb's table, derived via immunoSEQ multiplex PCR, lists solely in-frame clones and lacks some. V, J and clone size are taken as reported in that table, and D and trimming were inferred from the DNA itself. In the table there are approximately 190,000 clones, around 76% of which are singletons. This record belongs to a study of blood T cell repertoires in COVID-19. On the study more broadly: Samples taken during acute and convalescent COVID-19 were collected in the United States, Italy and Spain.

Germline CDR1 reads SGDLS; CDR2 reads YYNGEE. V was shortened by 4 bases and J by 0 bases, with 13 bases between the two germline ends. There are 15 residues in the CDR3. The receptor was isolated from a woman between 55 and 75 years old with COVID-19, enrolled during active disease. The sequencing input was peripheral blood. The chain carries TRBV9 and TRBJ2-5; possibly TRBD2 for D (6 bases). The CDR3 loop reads CASSPGLQYQETQYF. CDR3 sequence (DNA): TGTGCCAGCAGCCCGGGACTCCAGTACCAAGAGACCCAGTACTTC.